The rows below give T cell receptor beta chains drawn from one sample of a study of response to subunit inactivated influenza vaccine. TCRdb ran MiXCR on the RT-PCR reads and lists one entry per CDR3 protein. The repertoire holds approximately 500,000 distinct CDR3 sequences, with approximately 22% as singletons. These sequences were also reported in another study, on T cells expressing NK-cell markers.

This specimen consisted of CD4+ T cells sorted from PBMCs, obtained roughly 12 days after vaccination. All receptors come from a man aged 45-65 years who received an inactivated influenza vaccine. Both conserved end residues are trimmed from each CDR3. Each record gives: J gene, V gene, D gene, CDR3 protein. D genes are given only for firm matches.

J gene: TRBJ2-7
V gene: TRBV6-5
D gene: TRBD1
CDR3 protein: ASSYARDRGGYEQY

J gene: TRBJ2-3
V gene: TRBV2
D gene: TRBD2
CDR3 protein: TSSVASGGADTQY

J gene: TRBJ2-1
V gene: TRBV11-2
D gene: TRBD2
CDR3 protein: ASTTSGGWQEQF

J gene: TRBJ1-5
V gene: TRBV27
D gene: NA
CDR3 protein: ASSLSPVSTYSNQPQH

J gene: TRBJ2-1
V gene: TRBV6-1
D gene: TRBD2
CDR3 protein: ASRPLAGDNEQF

J gene: TRBJ2-5
V gene: TRBV5-6
D gene: TRBD1
CDR3 protein: ASSSQQGQETQY

J gene: TRBJ1-5
V gene: TRBV29-1
D gene: TRBD1
CDR3 protein: SVGQDPNQPQH

J gene: TRBJ2-5
V gene: TRBV5-5
D gene: NA
CDR3 protein: ASSSGFQETQY

J gene: TRBJ2-3
V gene: TRBV4-1
D gene: NA
CDR3 protein: ASRVRGGTDTQY

J gene: TRBJ1-2
V gene: TRBV12-3/TRBV12-4
D gene: TRBD1
CDR3 protein: ASRSNRDRETYGYT

J gene: TRBJ2-1
V gene: TRBV5-1
D gene: TRBD1
CDR3 protein: ASRWGQDNEQF

J gene: TRBJ2-7
V gene: TRBV12-3/TRBV12-4
D gene: TRBD1
CDR3 protein: ASSLAGTGGGYEQY

J gene: TRBJ2-7
V gene: TRBV6-2/TRBV6-3
D gene: TRBD1
CDR3 protein: ASTTPGQRNYEQY

J gene: TRBJ2-5
V gene: TRBV5-1
D gene: TRBD2
CDR3 protein: ASSLGGRAGQETQY

J gene: TRBJ1-5
V gene: TRBV15
D gene: NA
CDR3 protein: ATSRGGGRSQPQH

J gene: TRBJ1-5
V gene: TRBV24-1
D gene: NA
CDR3 protein: ATSRAQRQPQH